This record covers a single T cell receptor beta chain. These data originate in a study of blood T cell repertoires in COVID-19. CDR1 and CDR2 (germline): SGHAT, FQNNGV. The CDR3 contains 13 residues. V lost 2 bases and J 6 bases, leaving 10 bases between the germline ends. Participants had their cohort set by participant-reported clinical history. In the study's own analysis: Amplification from reference gene primers served as the basis for estimated nucleated cell counts. Sequenced by immunoSEQ multiplex PCR; TCRdb stores in-frame clones only, minus some. The D gene and trimming were derived from the DNA, and the V and J assignments and clone size from that table. The sample has about 240,000 clones, approximately 86% seen once; the top ten hold 3% to 4%.

The rearrangement uses TRBV11-2 and TRBJ2-5; TRBD1 might be the D (5 bases). The receptor was derived from a woman aged 40 to 50 with acute COVID-19. Sequencing was done on a sample of PBMCs or T cells enriched from blood (not recorded which). For the CDR3, the DNA is TGTGCCAGCAGCTTACCAGGGTGGAAGACCCAGTACTTC. Translated, it gives CASSLPGWKTQYF.